This is a list of T cell receptor beta chains from one sample in a study of cytomegalovirus exposure and HLA in healthy donors. Assay used: immunoSEQ multiplex PCR; TCRdb lists only in-frame clones, some missing. This table holds approximately 75,000 clones, around 82% found once. Sequencing was carried out using PBMCs. These receptors originate from a male donor in good health and CMV-seronegative. The CDR3 runs from the conserved cysteine through the conserved F or W. A D gene is named only where the DNA matches it firmly.

TRBV5-1	15	NA	TRBJ1-6	CASSLEAGNNSPLNF
TRBV6-4	15	TRBD1	TRBJ1-2	CASSVSGQGTYGYTF
TRBV5-1	14	NA	TRBJ2-2	CASSLVLNTGELFF
TRBV4-1	14	TRBD1	TRBJ1-2	CASSHRDRGDGYTF
TRBV4-3	19	TRBD1	TRBJ2-6	CASSRDLGQGGSGANVLTF
TRBV11-2	16	NA	TRBJ2-3	CASSLGGIAGTDTQYF
TRBV6-5	14	TRBD1	TRBJ1-2	CASSTKTGMYGYTF
TRBV19	14	TRBD1	TRBJ2-7	CASSTQGASYEQYF
TRBV5-1	17	TRBD1	TRBJ2-3	CASSTYTGTGPTDTQYF
TRBV9	14	NA	TRBJ2-5	CASSVGGGRETQYF
TRBV28	15	TRBD2	TRBJ2-3	CASSQSGIDTDTQYF
TRBV9	14	NA	TRBJ2-3	CASSVQGQGDTQYF
TRBV7-9	16	NA	TRBJ1-1	CASSYNIGARALEAFF
TRBV7-2	12	NA	TRBJ2-7	CASEGSSYEQYF
TRBV13	14	NA	TRBJ2-5	CASSNRQLKETQYF
TRBV5-4	14	NA	TRBJ2-1	CASSLRGGPNEQFF
TRBV5-1	14	NA	TRBJ1-2	CASSLSGSRYGYTF
TRBV7-9	13	TRBD1	TRBJ1-5	CASNTGADQPQHF
TRBV18	17	NA	TRBJ2-1	CASSPSRDGRADNEQFF
TRBV5-1	14	NA	TRBJ2-1	CASSPNRDRSEQFF
TRBV4-3	18	TRBD1	TRBJ1-4	CASSQDTPGTGFDEKLFF
TRBV7-2	15	TRBD2	TRBJ2-5	CASSLGGGLEETQYF
TRBV30	15	NA	TRBJ1-1	CAWSRRGPMNTEAFF
TRBV15	16	TRBD1	TRBJ2-3	CATSRAPGQGADTQYF
TRBV30	12	NA	TRBJ2-3	CAWSPSLDTQYF
TRBV14	14	NA	TRBJ1-1	CASSLGLTNTEAFF
TRBV6-1	14	TRBD1	TRBJ1-6	CASSAWTGTSPLHF
TRBV29-1	13	NA	TRBJ1-2	CSVVGEGQDGYTF
TRBV27	17	TRBD2	TRBJ2-3	CASSIRVGLAGTDTQYF
TRBV7-9	14	NA	TRBJ2-7	CASSLNTGTSEQYF